What follows describes a single T cell receptor beta chain. The clone's antigen remains unknown. The sample holds no much larger clone one base away, and base qualities are not on file. These data originate in a study of regulatory T cells in long-lasting Graves disease (dated by TCRdb to the early 2020s). About the full investigation: Persistent Graves' disease meant more than 5 years of antithyroid drug treatment with TSH receptor autoantibodies that stayed positive. Patients with persistent Graves' disease were compared with patients with newly diagnosed Graves' disease using TCR sequencing and RNA sequencing of peripheral blood. The study was registered as a clinical trial and conducted in China. TCR sequencing covered some 13 persistent and roughly 20 newly diagnosed Graves' disease patients, 33 samples in total. On average, persistent Graves' disease patients in the clinical cohort had been on antithyroid drugs for around ten years. Study-level results and caveats: Sequencing and analysis were restricted to the TCR beta chain. Peripheral blood alone was examined, since thyroid tissue, which constituted the primary lesion, could not be accessed. TRBV28, TRBJ1-2 and TRBJ2-5 were preferentially used in persistent disease, while TRBV20-1 and TRBJ2-1 were favored in newly diagnosed disease. Patients with persistent disease shared more public clonotypes (over 2,500) than newly diagnosed patients did (966). Compared with newly diagnosed patients, persistent Graves' disease patients had lower TCR Shannon entropy and fewer highly expanded clones, which suggests clonal expansion. The authors acknowledged the small sample size as a limitation that may reduce accuracy.

The protocol used for the library was multiplex PCR. Sequencer: Illumina HiSeq 4000. TCR beta libraries were built with iRepertoire HTBI primers and Arm-PCR amplification of CDR3 regions. Gel purification was performed on PCR products prior to sequencing. The source study handled its data this way. Across samples, some 62 TRBV and 13 to 15 TRBJ segments were identified and used for gene usage analysis of CDR3 amino acid clonotypes. COPE and FqMerger were used to merge the filtered high-quality paired reads into contigs. BLAST was used to align contigs to the IMGT TRBV, TRBD and TRBJ reference genes, and CDR3 was defined following IMGT. Highly expanded clones were defined as clonotypes with a frequency above 0.1%. Repertoire diversity was measured by Shannon entropy, and V-J evenness by the Gini coefficient. A clonotype was considered public if more than one individual shared it. TCRdb handled the public reads itself, with Q25 trimming in fastp and clone calling in MiXCR, and kept productive beta chains. Under each unique CDR3 protein, matching rows form one entry showing the most common genes and DNA. The V and J calls and clone size come from TCRdb's table, not from the authors' own analysis. The sample table holds some 280,000 distinct CDR3 sequences, of which more than 20% were seen once. The biggest ten clones account for 56% of the sample.

From its cysteine to its phenylalanine, the CDR3 spans 14 amino acids. The retained sequence is limited to the CDR3, 42 bases, with the frame set at the first base. The germline V gene provides CDR1 SGHTA and CDR2 FQGTGA. Trimming removed 3 bases from V and 4 bases from J, leaving 7 bases between the germline ends. The sample's time point, from its label and the paper: persistent/refractory GD, antithyroid drugs over 5 years with positive TRAb. For both TCR sequencing and RNA sequencing, RNA was extracted from PBMCs in TRIzol. The diagnosis of Graves' disease followed American Thyroid Association guidelines. The patients came from an endocrinology department in Xi'an, China. Each patient gave roughly 8.4 milliliters of peripheral blood, collected in an EDTA anticoagulant tube. PBMCs were isolated by Ficoll Paque Plus density gradient separation without further T cell sorting. An Agilent 2100 Bioanalyzer and agarose gel were used to assess RNA quality, and a NanoDrop 2000 was used to measure RNA concentration.

The sample in question was peripheral blood mononuclear cells (PBMCs), obtained when the disease was refractory, from a patient treated with antithyroid drugs. The receptor's source is a female donor with Graves disease. The rearrangement combines TRBV7-3 with TRBJ1-6; matching of 5 bases hints at TRBD1 as the D gene. Read as DNA, the sequence is TGTGCCAGCAGCTTTGGGGGTTATAATTCACCCCTCCACTTT. It translates as CASSFGGYNSPLHF.